The 7 T cell receptor beta chains below were found in one sample sequenced in a study of T cell clonality in common variable immunodeficiency. Study outcomes and limitations: In common variable immunodeficiency, TCR beta chains reportedly carried fewer deletions and N-nucleotide insertions.

The assay was immunoSEQ multiplex PCR, and TCRdb's table has in-frame clones only and misses some. Recorded here are about 23,000 clones, none singletons. Which antigens these TCRs recognize remains unknown. Sequencing used peripheral blood mononuclear cells. The receptors here all came from a human donor with common variable immunodeficiency.

This clone was picked up a small number of times. Sequencing ends 3 residues short of the CDR3 end; the germline J gene provides the rest. V gene TRBV6-4 combines with J gene TRBJ2-1; 10 nucleotides agree with TRBD2. The V and J ends lost 1 base and 3 bases, in that order; junction bases with no gene match: 3. From germline, CDR1 is MRHNA and CDR2 SNTAGT. The CDR3 contains 16 residues. This chain's CDR3 is CASSDFTSGDYNEQFF. The sequenced part of the CDR3 DNA is TGTGCCAGCAGTGACTTTACTAGCGGGGACTACAATGAG.

In its sample, this clone was seen a few times. Read data end 3 residues before the CDR3 end; the end is taken from the germline J gene. The rearrangement joins TRBV30 to TRBJ1-4; 7 bases align to TRBD1. CDR3 length equals 13 residues. The germline V gene has CDR1 GTSNPN and CDR2 SVGIG (reference sequence). Trimming took 7 bases from V and 5 from J; bases not matched to a gene: 7. CDR3 bases read: TGTGCCTCGAACAGGGGAATAAATGAAAAA. Amino acids: CASNRGINEK. Given in full, the CDR3 is CASNRGINEKLFF.

The sample holds many counts of this clone. The read terminates 3 residues ahead of where the CDR3 ends, so the germline J gene completes it. V and J are TRBV20-1 and TRBJ2-5; TRBD1 matches 8 bases. From germline, CDR1 is DFQATT and CDR2 SNEGSKA (reference sequence). V lost 4 bases to trimming and J lost 3 bases; unmatched junction nucleotides: 1. This CDR3 contains 12 residues. CDR3 in amino acids: CSATDREETQYF. Partial CDR3 DNA: TGCAGTGCTACGGACAGGGAAGAGACC.

This clone occurred a few times. The read is 3 residues too short to cover the CDR3 end, so that end is filled in from the germline J gene. The chain recombines TRBV19 with TRBJ2-1; tentatively, D is TRBD2 (6 bases). Trimming cost V 5 bases and J 5 bases, with 25 bases left between them. CDR3 length: 18 residues. Per germline, CDR1 LNHDA and CDR2 SQIVND (reference sequence). The CDR3 region is CASSEGPTASERNNEQFF. CDR3 DNA, as far as it was read: TGTGCCAGTAGTGAAGGCCCTACGGCTAGCGAGAGGAACAATGAG.

Many counts were recorded for this clone. The read falls 3 residues short of the CDR3 end, and the missing part is taken from the germline J gene. This rearrangement joins TRBV7-9 to TRBJ1-1; D gene ambiguous. In germline, CDR1 is SEHNR, CDR2 FQNEAQ (reference sequence). This CDR3 has 14 residues. Trimming stripped 5 bases from V and 1 base from J, with 11 bases between. CDR3 DNA, as far as it was read: TGTGCCAGCAGCATCAAGAGCCAGAACACTGAA. This gives the protein CASSIKSQNTE. The full CDR3 reads CASSIKSQNTEAFF.

Comment on this clone: The CDR3 end is not reached by the read, which stops 3 residues before it; the germline J gene fills it in. The gene calls are TRBV5-6 and TRBJ2-1; 14 bases map to TRBD2. The germline CDR1 and CDR2 sequences are SGHDT and YYEEEE. The CDR3 totals 15 residues. The V segment lost 4 bases and the J segment 9 bases; nucleotides outside the gene matches: 6. This CDR3 reads CASSPGLAGVSEQFF. The DNA read from the CDR3 is TGTGCCAGCAGCCCGGGACTAGCGGGAGTAAGTGAG.

The sample holds a few counts of this clone. The CDR3 loop is CASSMMGQGAAGANVLTF. The sequenced part of the CDR3 DNA is TGTGCCAGTAGTATGATGGGACAGGGGGCGGCCGGGGCCAACGTC. J is TRBJ2-6 and V is TRBV19; 12 nucleotides line up with TRBD1. The read ends 3 residues before the CDR3 terminus; that terminus is restored from the germline J gene. The ends lost 3 bases at V and 4 bases at J; junction bases unmatched: 7. CDR3 length: 18 residues. The V gene's germline CDR1 is LNHDA and CDR2 SQIVND (reference sequence).